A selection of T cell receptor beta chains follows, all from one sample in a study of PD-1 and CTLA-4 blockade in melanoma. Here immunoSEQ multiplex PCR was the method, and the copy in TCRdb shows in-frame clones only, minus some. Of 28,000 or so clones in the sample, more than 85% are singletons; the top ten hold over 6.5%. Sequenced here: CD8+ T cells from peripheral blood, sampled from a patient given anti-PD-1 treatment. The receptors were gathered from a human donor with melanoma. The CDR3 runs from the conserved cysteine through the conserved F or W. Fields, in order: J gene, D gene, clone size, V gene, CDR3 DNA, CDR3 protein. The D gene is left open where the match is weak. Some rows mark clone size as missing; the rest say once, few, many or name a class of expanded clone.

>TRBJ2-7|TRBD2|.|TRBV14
TGTGCCAGCAGCCAAGCCAAGGGCGGGAGGGCCTACGAGCAGTACTTC
CASSQAKGGRAYEQYF
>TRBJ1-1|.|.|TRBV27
TGTGCCAGCAGTACCAGGGAGAGGAACACTGAAGCTTTCTTT
CASSTRERNTEAFF
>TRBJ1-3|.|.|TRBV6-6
TGTGCCAGCAGACTACAGGGTGCCGGAAACACCATATATTTT
CASRLQGAGNTIYF
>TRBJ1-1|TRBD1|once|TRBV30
TGTGCCTGGAGTCCAGGGGGCGAAGCTGAAGCTTTCTTT
CAWSPGGEAEAFF
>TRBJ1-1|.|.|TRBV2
TGTGCCAGCAGCGCCATAGGGTCCAACACTGAAGCTTTCTTT
CASSAIGSNTEAFF
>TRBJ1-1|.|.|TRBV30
TGTGCCTGGAGTGTACTCGGGACCGGCGAGACTGAAGCTTTCTTT
CAWSVLGTGETEAFF
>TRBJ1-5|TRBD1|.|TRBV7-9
TGTGCCAGCAGCCCGGGACAGGGACAGCCCCAGCATTTT
CASSPGQGQPQHF
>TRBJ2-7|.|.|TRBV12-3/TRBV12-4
TGTGCCAGCAGTCCGACCTCCTACGAGCAGTACTTC
CASSPTSYEQYF
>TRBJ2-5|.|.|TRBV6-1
TGTGCCAGCAGTGAAGGAAGACTCCAAGAGACCCAGTACTTC
CASSEGRLQETQYF
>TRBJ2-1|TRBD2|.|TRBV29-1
TGCAGCGTTTATAGCGGGGCCATCTACAATGAGCAGTTCTTC
CSVYSGAIYNEQFF
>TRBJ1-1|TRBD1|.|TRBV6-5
TGTGCCAGCAGACCCGGGACAGGGGAATACACTGAAGCTTTCTTT
CASRPGTGEYTEAFF
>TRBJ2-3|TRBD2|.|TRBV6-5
TGTGCCAGCAGTTACTCAGGGGAGGGGATTTCAGATACGCAGTATTTT
CASSYSGEGISDTQYF
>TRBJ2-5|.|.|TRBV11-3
TGTGCCAGCAGCTTAGGAGGTCAGACCGGAAGAGAGACCCAGTACTTC
CASSLGGQTGRETQYF
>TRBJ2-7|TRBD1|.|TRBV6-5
TGTGCCAGCAGTTCCCTCTCGGCAGGGGGTTCGTACGAGCAGTACTTC
CASSSLSAGGSYEQYF
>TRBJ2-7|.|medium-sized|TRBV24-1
TGTGCCACCAGTGGAACAGGAGATCCCAACGAGCAGTACTTC
CATSGTGDPNEQYF
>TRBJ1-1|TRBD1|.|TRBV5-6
TGTGCCAGCAGCTTCCTGGGACAGGGGGACGTTAACACTGAAGCTTTCTTT
CASSFLGQGDVNTEAFF